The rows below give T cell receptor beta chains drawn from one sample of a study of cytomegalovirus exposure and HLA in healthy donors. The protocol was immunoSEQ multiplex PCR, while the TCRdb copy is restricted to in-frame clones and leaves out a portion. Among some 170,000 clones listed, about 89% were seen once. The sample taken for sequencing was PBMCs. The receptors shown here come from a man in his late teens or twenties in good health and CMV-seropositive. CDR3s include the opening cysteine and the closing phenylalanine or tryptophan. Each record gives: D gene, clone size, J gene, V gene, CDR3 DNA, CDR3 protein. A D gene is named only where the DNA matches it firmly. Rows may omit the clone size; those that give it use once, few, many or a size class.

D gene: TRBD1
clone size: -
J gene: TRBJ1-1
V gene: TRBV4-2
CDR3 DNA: TGTGCCAGCAGCCTCACACAGGGGGCTAGCACTGAAGCTTTCTTT
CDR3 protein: CASSLTQGASTEAFF

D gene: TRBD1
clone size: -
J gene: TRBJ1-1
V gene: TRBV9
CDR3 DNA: TGTGCCAGCAGCCCTCCCCAGGGGGACAGGGGGGGAACTGAAGCTTTCTTT
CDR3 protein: CASSPPQGDRGGTEAFF

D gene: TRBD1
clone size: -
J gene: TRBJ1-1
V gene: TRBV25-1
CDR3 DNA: TGTGCCAGCAGTGAGACCCGGACAGGGTGGGGCACTGAAGCTTTCTTT
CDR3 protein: CASSETRTGWGTEAFF

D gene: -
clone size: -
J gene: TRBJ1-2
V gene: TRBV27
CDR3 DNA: TGTGCCAGCAGCCGGGGGGTGAGGGATCCCAAGGAGGGCTACACCTTC
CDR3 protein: CASSRGVRDPKEGYTF

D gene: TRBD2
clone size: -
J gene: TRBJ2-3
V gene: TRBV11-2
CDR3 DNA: TGTGCCAGCAGCTTTTTAGCGGGAGGGACAGATACGCAGTATTTT
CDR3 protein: CASSFLAGGTDTQYF

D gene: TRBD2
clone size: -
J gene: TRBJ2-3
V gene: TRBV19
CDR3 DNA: TGTGCCAGTAGTATGAATCGGGGGGGCCTGACAGATACGCAGTATTTT
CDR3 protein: CASSMNRGGLTDTQYF

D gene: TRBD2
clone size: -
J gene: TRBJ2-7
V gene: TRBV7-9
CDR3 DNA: TGTGCCAGCAGCCCCGGGACTAGCGGGAGGTGGTCCTACGAGCAGTACTTC
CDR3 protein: CASSPGTSGRWSYEQYF

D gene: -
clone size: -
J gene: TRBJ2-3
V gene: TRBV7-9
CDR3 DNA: TGTGCCAGCAGCTTAGGCGGGATGCGCACAGATACGCAGTATTTT
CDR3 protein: CASSLGGMRTDTQYF

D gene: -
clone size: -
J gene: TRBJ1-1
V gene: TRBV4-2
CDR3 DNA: TGTGCCAGCAGCCAAGTAGATACTTTCCTCACTGAAGCTTTCTTT
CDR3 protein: CASSQVDTFLTEAFF

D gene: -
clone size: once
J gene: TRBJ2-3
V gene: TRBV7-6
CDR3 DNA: TGTGCCAGCAGCCCAGGGGTAAATACGCAGTATTTT
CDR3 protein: CASSPGVNTQYF

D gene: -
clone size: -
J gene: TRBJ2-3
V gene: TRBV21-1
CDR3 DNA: TGTGCCAGCAGCAATGGACCTGACTGGAGGAGGTTAGATACGCAGTATTTT
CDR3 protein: CASSNGPDWRRLDTQYF

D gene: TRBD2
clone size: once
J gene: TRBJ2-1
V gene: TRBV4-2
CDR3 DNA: TGTGCCAGCAGCCCCGGGAGGACTAGCGGACTCTCCTACAATGAGCAGTTCTTC
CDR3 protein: CASSPGRTSGLSYNEQFF

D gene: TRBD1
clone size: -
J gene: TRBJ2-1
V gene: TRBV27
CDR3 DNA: TGTGCCAGCGTAGATACAGGGACAGATGAGCAGTTCTTC
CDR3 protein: CASVDTGTDEQFF

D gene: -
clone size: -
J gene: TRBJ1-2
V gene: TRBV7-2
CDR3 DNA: TGTGCCAGCAGCTTAGGGGCAGGTCGGGGCTACACCTTC
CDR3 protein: CASSLGAGRGYTF

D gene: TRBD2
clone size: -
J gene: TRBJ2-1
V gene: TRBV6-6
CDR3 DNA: TGTGCCAGCACCCTACAGGGCGGGAGGACGAATGAGCAGTTCTTC
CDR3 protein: CASTLQGGRTNEQFF

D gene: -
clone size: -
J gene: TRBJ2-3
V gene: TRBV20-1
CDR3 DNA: TGCAGTCGTTGGTTCGCGGATACGCAGTATTTT
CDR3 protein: CSRWFADTQYF

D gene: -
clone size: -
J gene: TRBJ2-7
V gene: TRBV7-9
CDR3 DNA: TGTGCCAGCGGAACCTGGGGGACACGGGTTTACGAGCAGTACTTC
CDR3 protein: CASGTWGTRVYEQYF

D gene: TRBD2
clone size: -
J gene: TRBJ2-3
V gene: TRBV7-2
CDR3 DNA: TGTGCCAGCAGCGAGGGACTAGCGGGTACGCAGTATTTT
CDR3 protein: CASSEGLAGTQYF

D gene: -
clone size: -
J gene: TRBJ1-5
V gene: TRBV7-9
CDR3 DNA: TGTGCCAGCAGCCGAGACAATCAGCCCCAGCATTTT
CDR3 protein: CASSRDNQPQHF

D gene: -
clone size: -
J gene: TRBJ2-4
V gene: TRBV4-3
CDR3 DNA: TGCGCCAGCAGCCAAGAACACAGGGGGGGAAACATTCAGTACTTC
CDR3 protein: CASSQEHRGGNIQYF

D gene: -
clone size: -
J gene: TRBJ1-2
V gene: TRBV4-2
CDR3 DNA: TGTGCCAGCAGCCAAGACCCGGACAGAGCTAACTATGGCTACACCTTC
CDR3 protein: CASSQDPDRANYGYTF

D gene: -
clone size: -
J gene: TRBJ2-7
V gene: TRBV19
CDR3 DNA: TGTGCCAGTAGTATAGGAGGAGGGAGCCCATACTACGAGCAGTACTTC
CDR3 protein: CASSIGGGSPYYEQYF

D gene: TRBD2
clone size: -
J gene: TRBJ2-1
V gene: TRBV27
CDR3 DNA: TGTGCCAGCAGTTTAGTGGGAGGGCCTCTGTTCTTC
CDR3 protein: CASSLVGGPLFF

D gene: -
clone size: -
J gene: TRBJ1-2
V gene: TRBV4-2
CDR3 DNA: TGTGCCAGCAGCCAAGGGGCAGGGGCTGGGGGCTACACCTTC
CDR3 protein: CASSQGAGAGGYTF

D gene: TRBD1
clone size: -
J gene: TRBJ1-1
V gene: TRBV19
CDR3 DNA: TGTGCCAGTAGTATGTTTGGGACAGGGAACACTGAAGCTTTCTTT
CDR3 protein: CASSMFGTGNTEAFF

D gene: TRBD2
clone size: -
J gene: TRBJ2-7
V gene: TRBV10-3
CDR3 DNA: TGTGCCACCCGACTAGCGGGAGGACCCTACGAGCAGTACTTC
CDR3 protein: CATRLAGGPYEQYF

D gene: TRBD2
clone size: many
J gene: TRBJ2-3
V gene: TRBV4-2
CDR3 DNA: TGTGCCAGCAGCCAAGGGGAGGGCCTCACAGATACGCAGTATTTT
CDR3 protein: CASSQGEGLTDTQYF

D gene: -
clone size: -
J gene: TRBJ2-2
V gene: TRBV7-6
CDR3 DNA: TGTGCCAGCAGCTTTTCAGGGTTCGGGGAGCTGTTTTTT
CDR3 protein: CASSFSGFGELFF

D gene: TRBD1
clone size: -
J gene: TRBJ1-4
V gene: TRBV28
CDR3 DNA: TGTGCCAGCAGTTTTTCCCCGACAGGGACAATTGAAAAACTGTTTTTT
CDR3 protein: CASSFSPTGTIEKLFF

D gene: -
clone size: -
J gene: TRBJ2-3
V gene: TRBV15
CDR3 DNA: TGTGCCACCAGCTTTCGACTAGAAAGCACAGATACGCAGTATTTT
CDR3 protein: CATSFRLESTDTQYF

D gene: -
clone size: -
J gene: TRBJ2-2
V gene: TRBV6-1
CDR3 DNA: TGTGCCAGCACCGTTCTGGGCGGGGTAGCCGGGGAGCTGTTTTTT
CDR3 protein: CASTVLGGVAGELFF

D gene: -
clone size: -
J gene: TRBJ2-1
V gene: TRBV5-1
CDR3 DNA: TGCGCCAGCAGCTTGAGTGTCCAGGGTGGAAATGAGCAGTTCTTC
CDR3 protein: CASSLSVQGGNEQFF

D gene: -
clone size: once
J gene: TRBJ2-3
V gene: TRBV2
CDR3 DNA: TGTGCCAGTCGGAGCAAATTCACAGATACGCAGTATTTT
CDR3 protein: CASRSKFTDTQYF